These T cell receptor beta chains were read from a single sample in a study of vaccination and CD4 T cells after COVID-19. Each CDR3 protein gets one entry after TCRdb re-called the PCR reads with MiXCR. The table has approximately 16,000 distinct CDR3 sequences, roughly 50% seen once. Their recognized antigens are unknown. Sequenced material: CD4+ T cells from blood, cultured in vitro, taken before SARS-CoV-2 vaccination. These receptors were taken from a human donor who had recovered from COVID-19. CDR3s include the opening cysteine and the closing phenylalanine or tryptophan. D genes are given only for firm matches. Size is omitted from some rows. Given values are once, few, many or a class for expanded clones.

j_gene: TRBJ2-5; d_gene: -; v_gene: TRBV18; abundance: -; CDR3aa: CASSSAETQYF; CDR3nt: TGTGCCAGCTCATCCGCGGAGACCCAGTACTTC
j_gene: TRBJ1-5; d_gene: -; v_gene: TRBV10-2; abundance: -; CDR3aa: CASSDLTRNQPQHF; CDR3nt: TGCGCCAGCAGTGATTTGACAAGAAATCAGCCCCAGCATTTT
j_gene: TRBJ1-2; d_gene: -; v_gene: TRBV7-2; abundance: -; CDR3aa: CASHPVGSGYTF; CDR3nt: TGTGCCAGCCACCCCGTGGGGAGCGGCTACACCTTC
j_gene: TRBJ2-6; d_gene: -; v_gene: TRBV20-1; abundance: -; CDR3aa: CSARQGSSGANVLTF; CDR3nt: TGCAGTGCTAGGCAGGGTAGCTCTGGGGCCAACGTCCTGACTTTC
j_gene: TRBJ2-7; d_gene: -; v_gene: TRBV6-1; abundance: -; CDR3aa: CASSRVSSYEQYF; CDR3nt: TGTGCCAGCAGCCGGGTGTCCTCCTACGAGCAGTACTTC
j_gene: TRBJ1-1; d_gene: TRBD1; v_gene: TRBV6-2/TRBV6-3; abundance: -; CDR3aa: CASSYSRQGATSSGAFF; CDR3nt: TGTGCCAGCAGTTACTCCAGACAGGGGGCCACTTCTTCCGGAGCTTTCTTT
j_gene: TRBJ2-1; d_gene: TRBD1; v_gene: TRBV7-9; abundance: few; CDR3aa: CASSPGQVRNEQFF; CDR3nt: TGTGCCAGCAGCCCAGGACAGGTGCGCAATGAGCAGTTCTTC
j_gene: TRBJ2-3; d_gene: TRBD2; v_gene: TRBV7-3; abundance: few; CDR3aa: CASSLTPGTSGSTDTQYF; CDR3nt: TGTGCCAGCAGCTTAACCCCGGGGACTAGCGGAAGCACAGATACGCAGTATTTT
j_gene: TRBJ2-7; d_gene: TRBD2; v_gene: TRBV7-8; abundance: -; CDR3aa: CASSSLPPGLAGGEQYF; CDR3nt: TGTGCCAGCAGCTCACTACCACCGGGACTAGCGGGAGGCGAGCAGTACTTC
j_gene: TRBJ1-2; d_gene: -; v_gene: TRBV19; abundance: -; CDR3aa: CASRPGQLTNYGYTF; CDR3nt: TGTGCCAGTAGACCCGGACAGCTTACAAACTATGGCTACACCTTC
j_gene: TRBJ1-6; d_gene: -; v_gene: TRBV6-5; abundance: few; CDR3aa: CASSYSIGRNSPLHF; CDR3nt: TGTGCCAGCAGTTACTCGATCGGGCGCAATTCACCCCTCCACTTT
j_gene: TRBJ2-5; d_gene: TRBD1; v_gene: TRBV6-1; abundance: -; CDR3aa: CASSARGPETQYF; CDR3nt: TGTGCCAGCAGTGCAAGGGGGCCGGAGACCCAGTACTTC
j_gene: TRBJ2-3; d_gene: -; v_gene: TRBV2; abundance: once; CDR3aa: CASSPEGLSTDTQYF; CDR3nt: TGTGCCAGCAGCCCTGAAGGGCTCAGCACAGATACGCAGTATTTT
j_gene: TRBJ2-5; d_gene: TRBD2; v_gene: TRBV30; abundance: -; CDR3aa: CAWRDYRETQYF; CDR3nt: TGTGCCTGGCGGGACTACCGAGAGACCCAGTACTTC
j_gene: TRBJ1-2; d_gene: -; v_gene: TRBV12-3/TRBV12-4; abundance: few; CDR3aa: CASSLLQGNGYTF; CDR3nt: TGTGCCAGCAGTTTGCTTCAGGGTAATGGCTACACCTTC